The rows below give T cell receptor beta chains drawn from one sample of a study of beta chain features in type 1 diabetes. Method: immunoSEQ multiplex PCR; TCRdb's copy keeps in-frame clones and lacks some. This sample has under 300,000 clones; approximately 15% occur once, and the top ten carry about 0.019%. The sample comprised naive CD4+ T cells from blood. The source is a man in his thirties or forties with type 1 diabetes. Both conserved end residues are part of each CDR3. Fields, in order: clone size, J gene, V gene, D gene, CDR3 length, CDR3 DNA, CDR3 protein. A D gene is named only where the DNA matches it firmly. Not all rows give a size; the values are once, few, many and, for expanded clones, a class.

size: few
J: TRBJ2-1
V: TRBV7-2
D: TRBD1
length: 17
DNA: TGTGCCAGCAGCTTACCGCCCTACAGGGGGCCCCGGGTTGAGCAGTTCTTC
CDR3: CASSLPPYRGPRVEQFF

size: -
J: TRBJ1-1
V: TRBV4-1
D: TRBD1
length: 14
DNA: TGCGCCAGCAGCAATGGACAGGGGTACACTGAAGCTTTCTTT
CDR3: CASSNGQGYTEAFF

size: -
J: TRBJ1-1
V: TRBV18
D: TRBD1
length: 15
DNA: TGTGCCAGCTCACCCGGACAGGTCCTTAACACTGAAGCTTTCTTT
CDR3: CASSPGQVLNTEAFF

size: -
J: TRBJ1-2
V: TRBV5-4
D: TRBD1
length: 14
DNA: TGTGCCAGCAGCTTGGCCCGGGACAGGGATGGCTACACCTTC
CDR3: CASSLARDRDGYTF

size: few
J: TRBJ1-5
V: TRBV2
D: TRBD1
length: 11
DNA: TGTGCCAGCAGGGGGACAGATCCCCAGCATTTT
CDR3: CASRGTDPQHF

size: few
J: TRBJ1-4
V: TRBV28
D: -
length: 15
DNA: TGTGCCAGCAGCCCCGCCAGGCTGGCTAATGAAAAACTGTTTTTT
CDR3: CASSPARLANEKLFF

size: -
J: TRBJ2-7
V: TRBV5-6
D: -
length: 11
DNA: TGTGCCAGCAGCCGTCTCTACGAGCAGTACTTC
CDR3: CASSRLYEQYF

size: -
J: TRBJ1-1
V: TRBV5-6
D: TRBD1
length: 12
DNA: TGTGCCAGCAGCTCTACAGGGGAGAGAGCTTTCTTT
CDR3: CASSSTGERAFF

size: -
J: TRBJ2-3
V: TRBV10-3
D: -
length: 13
DNA: TGTGCCATCCACGGTAGCGACACAGATACGCAGTATTTT
CDR3: CAIHGSDTDTQYF

size: -
J: TRBJ1-6
V: TRBV6-1
D: -
length: 17
DNA: TGTGCCAGCAGTGAACTGCCAGGAAGCTCCTATAATTCACCCCTCCACTTT
CDR3: CASSELPGSSYNSPLHF

size: few
J: TRBJ2-5
V: TRBV28
D: -
length: 12
DNA: TGTGCCATTTCGACCCTCGGGGAGACCCAGTACTTC
CDR3: CAISTLGETQYF

size: few
J: TRBJ2-3
V: TRBV7-9
D: -
length: 14
DNA: TGTGCCAGCAGCCCCCGAGGCAGCACAGATACGCAGTATTTT
CDR3: CASSPRGSTDTQYF

size: few
J: TRBJ1-5
V: TRBV4-1
D: -
length: 13
DNA: TGCGCCAGCAGCCTGACACGGGGGGAGCCCCAGCATTTT
CDR3: CASSLTRGEPQHF

size: -
J: TRBJ2-3
V: TRBV7-2
D: -
length: 14
DNA: TGTGCCAGCGGCCCGACAAGGGGGGGGGATACGCAGTATTTT
CDR3: CASGPTRGGDTQYF

size: -
J: TRBJ2-5
V: TRBV27
D: TRBD1
length: 15
DNA: TGTGCCAGCAGGAGGACAGGAGGACGTTGGGAGACCCAGTACTTC
CDR3: CASRRTGGRWETQYF

size: -
J: TRBJ1-1
V: TRBV15
D: TRBD1
length: 14
DNA: TGTGCCACCAGCAGAGATCCCGGACAGGGAGGAGCTTTCTTT
CDR3: CATSRDPGQGGAFF

size: -
J: TRBJ2-3
V: TRBV4-2
D: TRBD2
length: 19
DNA: TGTGCCAGCAGCCAAGTGGGGACCTCTAGCGGGAGGGCCGCGAGGACGCAGTATTTT
CDR3: CASSQVGTSSGRAARTQYF

size: -
J: TRBJ1-1
V: TRBV9
D: -
length: 14
DNA: TGTGCCAGCAGCGTAGGTCGGGGGAACACTGAAGCTTTCTTT
CDR3: CASSVGRGNTEAFF

size: -
J: TRBJ2-5
V: TRBV30
D: -
length: 16
DNA: TGTGCCTGGAGTTCAGGCCCCCTGGGGCGGGGCTGGACCCAGTACTTC
CDR3: CAWSSGPLGRGWTQYF

size: few
J: TRBJ1-6
V: TRBV6-6
D: -
length: 15
DNA: TGTGCCAGCAGTTGGGGGCAGGGGCTAGGTTCACCCCTCCACTTT
CDR3: CASSWGQGLGSPLHF

size: -
J: TRBJ1-1
V: TRBV30
D: TRBD1
length: 14
DNA: TGTGCCTGGGAAAAGGGACAGCAGAACACTGAAGCTTTCTTT
CDR3: CAWEKGQQNTEAFF

size: few
J: TRBJ2-5
V: TRBV7-2
D: TRBD2
length: 16
DNA: TGTGCCAGCAGCTCCCGGACTAGCGGGAGCATAGAGACCCAGTACTTC
CDR3: CASSSRTSGSIETQYF

size: few
J: TRBJ2-2
V: TRBV27
D: TRBD1
length: 14
DNA: TGTGCCAGCAGATCGGGACAGGGGCCCGGGGAGCTGTTTTTT
CDR3: CASRSGQGPGELFF

size: few
J: TRBJ2-7
V: TRBV7-2
D: -
length: 14
DNA: TGTGCCAGCAGCTTAGCGCTAACGGGTTCCGAGCAGTACTTC
CDR3: CASSLALTGSEQYF

size: few
J: TRBJ2-6
V: TRBV27
D: TRBD1
length: 15
DNA: TGTGCCAGCAGTCCCACAGGGGCTGGGGCCAACGTCCTGACTTTC
CDR3: CASSPTGAGANVLTF

size: -
J: TRBJ2-1
V: TRBV9
D: -
length: 17
DNA: TGTGCCAGCAGCGAACGAGGAGGGGGGGCCTTCGGGGATGAGCAGTTCTTC
CDR3: CASSERGGGAFGDEQFF

size: -
J: TRBJ2-7
V: TRBV4-2
D: TRBD2
length: 17
DNA: TGTGCCAGCAGCCAAGATTCAGGACTAGCGGTTACCTACGAGCAGTACTTC
CDR3: CASSQDSGLAVTYEQYF

size: -
J: TRBJ2-7
V: TRBV5-1
D: -
length: 15
DNA: TGCGCCAGCAGCTTGGGGCAGGGGAGTCCCTACGAGCAGTACTTC
CDR3: CASSLGQGSPYEQYF

size: few
J: TRBJ2-2
V: TRBV30
D: -
length: 15
DNA: TGTGCCTGGAGTGGGTTCCCAGGGAACACCGGGGAGCTGTTTTTT
CDR3: CAWSGFPGNTGELFF

size: -
J: TRBJ2-5
V: TRBV5-1
D: -
length: 16
DNA: TGCGCCAGCAGCTTGGCGGGTATTAGTGGAATAGAGACCCAGTACTTC
CDR3: CASSLAGISGIETQYF

size: -
J: TRBJ2-1
V: TRBV7-8
D: TRBD2
length: 15
DNA: TGTGCCAGCAGCCGTCTGCGGGAGCAGGACAATGAGCAGTTCTTC
CDR3: CASSRLREQDNEQFF

size: -
J: TRBJ1-5
V: TRBV30
D: TRBD1
length: 14
DNA: TGTGCCTGGGTAGGACAGGGTGGCAATCAGCCCCAGCATTTT
CDR3: CAWVGQGGNQPQHF

size: -
J: TRBJ2-5
V: TRBV30
D: -
length: 13
DNA: TGTGCCTGGAGTGTGAGACTTCGGGAGACCCAGTACTTC
CDR3: CAWSVRLRETQYF

size: -
J: TRBJ1-1
V: TRBV19
D: TRBD1
length: 15
DNA: TGTGCCAGTAGTATAGACCCACGGGACAGCCCTGAAGCTTTCTTT
CDR3: CASSIDPRDSPEAFF

size: few
J: TRBJ2-1
V: TRBV12-5
D: -
length: 17
DNA: TGTGCTAGTGGTTTGGTAGTAGACAGGAGACCCTACAATGAGCAGTTCTTC
CDR3: CASGLVVDRRPYNEQFF

size: -
J: TRBJ2-7
V: TRBV29-1
D: TRBD2
length: 13
DNA: TGCAGCGTTTTAGCGGGAGGAACCTACGAGCAGTACTTC
CDR3: CSVLAGGTYEQYF

size: -
J: TRBJ2-1
V: TRBV30
D: TRBD2
length: 14
DNA: TGTGCCTGGAGTGGAAGTAGCGGGGTGGTTGAGCAGTTCTTC
CDR3: CAWSGSSGVVEQFF

size: -
J: TRBJ2-2
V: TRBV5-1
D: -
length: 15
DNA: TGCGCCAGCAAGGAGGATACTAGATCCACCGGGGAGCTGTTTTTT
CDR3: CASKEDTRSTGELFF

size: -
J: TRBJ2-7
V: TRBV9
D: -
length: 18
DNA: TGTGCCAGCAGCCCAGGTACCGGGAGCGGAAGGGTTCCCTACGAGCAGTACTTC
CDR3: CASSPGTGSGRVPYEQYF

size: few
J: TRBJ1-5
V: TRBV19
D: -
length: 14
DNA: TGTGCCAGTAGTATTAACAGGTTTGACCAGCCCCAGCATTTT
CDR3: CASSINRFDQPQHF

size: -
J: TRBJ1-5
V: TRBV12-5
D: -
length: 15
DNA: TGTGCTAGTGGTTTGGGCGACAGCATCAATCAGCCCCAGCATTTT
CDR3: CASGLGDSINQPQHF

size: -
J: TRBJ1-1
V: TRBV11-3
D: -
length: 16
DNA: TGTGCCAGCAGCTTAGAATCTTGGACAGAGAACACTGAAGCTTTCTTT
CDR3: CASSLESWTENTEAFF

size: -
J: TRBJ1-2
V: TRBV30
D: -
length: 13
DNA: TGTGCCTGGAGCCGGGTGGGGGGCTATGGCTACACCTTC
CDR3: CAWSRVGGYGYTF

size: few
J: TRBJ2-5
V: TRBV29-1
D: -
length: 12
DNA: TGCAGCGTTGTGGAGGGTTCGGAGACCCAGTACTTC
CDR3: CSVVEGSETQYF

size: few
J: TRBJ2-7
V: TRBV18
D: -
length: 13
DNA: TGTGCCAGCTCACCGACAGGCGGGTACGAGCAGTACTTC
CDR3: CASSPTGGYEQYF

size: -
J: TRBJ1-2
V: TRBV5-1
D: -
length: 16
DNA: TGCGCCAGCAGCACAGACAGTCGGGCAGCTAACTATGGCTACACCTTC
CDR3: CASSTDSRAANYGYTF

size: few
J: TRBJ2-2
V: TRBV15
D: TRBD2
length: 15
DNA: TGTGCCACACAACTAGCGGGAGGCCTCACCGGGGAGCTGTTTTTT
CDR3: CATQLAGGLTGELFF

size: few
J: TRBJ2-5
V: TRBV5-4
D: -
length: 13
DNA: TGTGCCAGCAGCTTCGGGAACGGAGAGACCCAGTACTTC
CDR3: CASSFGNGETQYF

size: -
J: TRBJ1-3
V: TRBV9
D: -
length: 13
DNA: TGTGCCAGCAGCGTACTAGCTGGAAACACCATATATTTT
CDR3: CASSVLAGNTIYF

size: -
J: TRBJ2-7
V: TRBV10-3
D: TRBD1
length: 13
DNA: TGTGCCATCAGATTGACAGGGGGCAGCGAGCAGTACTTC
CDR3: CAIRLTGGSEQYF

size: -
J: TRBJ2-2
V: TRBV6-5
D: -
length: 13
DNA: TGTGCCAGCAGTTACTCAGCACCCGGGGAGCTGTTTTTT
CDR3: CASSYSAPGELFF

size: few
J: TRBJ1-2
V: TRBV18
D: -
length: 15
DNA: TGTGCCAGCTCACCACCGTCGCAGGGGTTGTATGGCTACACCTTC
CDR3: CASSPPSQGLYGYTF

size: -
J: TRBJ2-3
V: TRBV2
D: TRBD2
length: 16
DNA: TGTGCCAGCAGTTGGGGAGCGGGGGCCCGCACAGATACGCAGTATTTT
CDR3: CASSWGAGARTDTQYF

size: few
J: TRBJ2-7
V: TRBV7-9
D: TRBD2
length: 18
DNA: TGTGCCAGCAGCCCGCCGGGACTAGCGGGAGTAAGGGCCTACGAGCAGTACTTC
CDR3: CASSPPGLAGVRAYEQYF

size: -
J: TRBJ2-1
V: TRBV7-9
D: TRBD2
length: 16
DNA: TGTGCCAGCAGCCCCGCGGCGCGGGGGGGTTACAATGAGCAGTTCTTC
CDR3: CASSPAARGGYNEQFF